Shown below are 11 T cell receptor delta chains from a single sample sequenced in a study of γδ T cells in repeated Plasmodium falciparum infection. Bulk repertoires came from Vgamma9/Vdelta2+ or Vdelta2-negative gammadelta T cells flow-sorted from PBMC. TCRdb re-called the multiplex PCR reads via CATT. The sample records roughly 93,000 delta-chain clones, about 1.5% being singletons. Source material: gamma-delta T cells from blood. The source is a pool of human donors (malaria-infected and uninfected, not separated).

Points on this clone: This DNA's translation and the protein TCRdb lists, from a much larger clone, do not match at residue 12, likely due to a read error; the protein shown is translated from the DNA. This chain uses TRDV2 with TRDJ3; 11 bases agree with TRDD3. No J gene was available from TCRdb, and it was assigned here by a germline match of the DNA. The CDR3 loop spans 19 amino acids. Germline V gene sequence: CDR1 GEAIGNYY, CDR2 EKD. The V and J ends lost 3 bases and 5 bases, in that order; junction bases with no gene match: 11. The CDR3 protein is CACDPRTGGYSRDTRQMFF. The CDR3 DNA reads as TGTGCCTGTGACCCACGTACTGGGGGATATTCCCGGGACACCCGACAGATGTTTTTC.

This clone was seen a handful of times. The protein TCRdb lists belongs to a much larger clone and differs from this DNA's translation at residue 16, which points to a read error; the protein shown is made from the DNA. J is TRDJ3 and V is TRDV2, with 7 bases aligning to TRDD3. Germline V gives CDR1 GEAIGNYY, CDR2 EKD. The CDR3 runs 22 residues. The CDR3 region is CACDTVLGTAVLTDWGTRQMFF. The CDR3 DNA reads TGTGCCTGTGACACTGTACTGGGAACTGCGGTGTTGACGGACTGGGGCACCCGACAGATGTTTTTC.

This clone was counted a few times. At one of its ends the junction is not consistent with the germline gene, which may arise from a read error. CDR3: CAPGETHDSPPRIFGGYRTSNKLIF. DNA of the CDR3: TGTGCTCCTGGGGAAACCCATGACTCTCCGCCCCGAATCTTTGGGGGATATAGGACCTCCAATAAACTCATCTTT. This sequence joins TRDV1 and TRDJ1, with 9 bases fitting TRDD3. The CDR3 sequence is 25 residues long. Germline V gene sequence: CDR1 TSWWSYY, CDR2 QGS.

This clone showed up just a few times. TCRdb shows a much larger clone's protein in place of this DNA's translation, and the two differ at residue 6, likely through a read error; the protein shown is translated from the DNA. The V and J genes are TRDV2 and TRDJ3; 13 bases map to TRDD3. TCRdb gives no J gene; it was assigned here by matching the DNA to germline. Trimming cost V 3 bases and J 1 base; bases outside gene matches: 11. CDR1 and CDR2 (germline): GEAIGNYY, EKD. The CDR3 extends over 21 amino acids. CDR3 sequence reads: CACDEILGDTPRSWDTRQMFF. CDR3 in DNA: TGTGCCTGTGACGAGATACTGGGGGATACGCCCCGTTCCTGGGACACCCGACAGATGTTTTTC.

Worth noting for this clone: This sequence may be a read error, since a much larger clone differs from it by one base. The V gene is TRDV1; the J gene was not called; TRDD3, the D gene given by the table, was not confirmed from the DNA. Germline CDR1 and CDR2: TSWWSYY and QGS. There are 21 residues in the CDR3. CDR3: CALGERHRGDTPNGYTDKLTF. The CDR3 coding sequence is TGTGCTCTTGGGGAACGACACCGCGGGGATACGCCGAATGGGTACACCGATAAACTCACCTTT.

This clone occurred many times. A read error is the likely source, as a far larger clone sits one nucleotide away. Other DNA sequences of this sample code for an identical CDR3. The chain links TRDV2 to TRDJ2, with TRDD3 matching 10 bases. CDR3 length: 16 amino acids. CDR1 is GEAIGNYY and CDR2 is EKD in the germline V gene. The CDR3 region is CACDTVGDTLTAQLFF. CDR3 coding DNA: TGTGCCTGTGACACCGTGGGGGATACTTTGACAGCGCAACTCTTCTTT.

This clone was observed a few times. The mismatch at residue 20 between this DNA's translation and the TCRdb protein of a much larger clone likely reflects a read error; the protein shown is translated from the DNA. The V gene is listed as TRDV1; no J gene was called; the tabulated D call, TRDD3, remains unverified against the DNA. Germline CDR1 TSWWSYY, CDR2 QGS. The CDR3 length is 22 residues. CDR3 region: CALGVPAFLYRGSDKGADKPIF. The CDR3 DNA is TGTGCTCTTGGGGTCCCGGCCTTCCTTTACCGGGGGAGCGATAAGGGGGCCGATAAACCCATCTTT.

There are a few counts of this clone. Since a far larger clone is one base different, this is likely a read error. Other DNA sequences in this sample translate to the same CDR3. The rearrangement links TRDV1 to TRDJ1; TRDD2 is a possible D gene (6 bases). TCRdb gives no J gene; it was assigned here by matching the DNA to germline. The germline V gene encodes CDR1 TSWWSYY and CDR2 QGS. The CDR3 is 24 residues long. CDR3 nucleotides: TGTGCCCTTGGGGAACGGTCCAACTTGCCTATCCTACGCCCTACTCTCCCCTACACCGATAAACTCATCTTT. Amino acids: CALGERSNLPILRPTLPYTDKLIF.

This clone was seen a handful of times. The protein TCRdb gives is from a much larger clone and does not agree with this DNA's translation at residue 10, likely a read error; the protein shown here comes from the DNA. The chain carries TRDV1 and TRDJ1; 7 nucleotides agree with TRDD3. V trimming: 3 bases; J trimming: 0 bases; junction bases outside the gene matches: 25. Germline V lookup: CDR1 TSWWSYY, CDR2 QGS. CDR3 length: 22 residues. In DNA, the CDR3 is TGTGCTCTTGGGGATCCAAGGTTGCTCGCCGGGGGATCCTCAATGTACACCGATAAACTCATCTTT. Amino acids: CALGDPRLLAGGSSMYTDKLIF.

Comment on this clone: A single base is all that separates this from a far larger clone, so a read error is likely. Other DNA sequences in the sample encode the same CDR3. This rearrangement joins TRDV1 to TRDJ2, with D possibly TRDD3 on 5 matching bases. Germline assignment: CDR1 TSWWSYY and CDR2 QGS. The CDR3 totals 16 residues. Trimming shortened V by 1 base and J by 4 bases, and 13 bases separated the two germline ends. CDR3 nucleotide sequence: TGTGCTCTTGGGGAACGACTTGGGGTCAAGACAGCACAACTCTTCTTT. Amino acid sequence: CALGERLGVKTAQLFF.

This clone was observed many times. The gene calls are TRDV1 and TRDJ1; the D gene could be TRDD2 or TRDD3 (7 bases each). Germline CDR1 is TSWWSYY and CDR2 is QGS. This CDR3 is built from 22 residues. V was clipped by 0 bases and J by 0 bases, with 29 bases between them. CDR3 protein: CALGELFSYEPWGRRYTDKLIF. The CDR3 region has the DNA TGTGCTCTTGGGGAACTATTTTCCTACGAGCCCTGGGGGCGTAGGTACACCGATAAACTCATCTTT.